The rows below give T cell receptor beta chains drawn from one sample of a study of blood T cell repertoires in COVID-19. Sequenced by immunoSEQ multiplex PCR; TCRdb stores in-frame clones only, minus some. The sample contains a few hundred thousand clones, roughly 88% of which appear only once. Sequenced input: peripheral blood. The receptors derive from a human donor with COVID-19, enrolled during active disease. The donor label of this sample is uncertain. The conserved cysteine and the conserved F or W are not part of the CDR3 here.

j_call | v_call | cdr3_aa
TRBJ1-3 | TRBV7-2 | ATIRDRERNTIY
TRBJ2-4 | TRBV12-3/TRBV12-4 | ASSLDPYIQY
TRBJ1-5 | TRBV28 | ASSLEVRGLGQPQH
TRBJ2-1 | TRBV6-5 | ASAQTSGYNEQF
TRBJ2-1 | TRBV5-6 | ASSPTNNEQF
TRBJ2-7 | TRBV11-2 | ASSFGTEYEQY
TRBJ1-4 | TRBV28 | ASSLLTAPNEKLF
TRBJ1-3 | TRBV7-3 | ASSFAEGNTIY
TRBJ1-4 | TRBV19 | ASTQGTAGRNEKLF
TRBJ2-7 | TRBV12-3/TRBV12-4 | ASSLGSYEQY
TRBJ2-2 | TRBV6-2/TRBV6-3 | ASSYPTSGRVTGELF
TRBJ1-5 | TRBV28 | ASSFGGPAGQPQH
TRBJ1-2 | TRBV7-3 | ASSPTAGSYGYT
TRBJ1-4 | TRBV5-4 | ASSPYQGRANEKLF
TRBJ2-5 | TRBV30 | AWSQDRGKTQY
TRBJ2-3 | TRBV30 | AWSRLAGYTDTQY
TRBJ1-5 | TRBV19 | ASSGEIRRSNQPQH
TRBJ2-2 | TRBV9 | ASSPRLTGELF
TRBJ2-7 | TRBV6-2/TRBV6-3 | ASSYSRRGLSSYEQY
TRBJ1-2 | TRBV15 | ATSRDYSYGYT
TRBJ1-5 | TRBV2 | ASRGTVLSNQPQH
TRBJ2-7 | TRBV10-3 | AISDSLAGIK
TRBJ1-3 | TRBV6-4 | ASRQPEQGAKGNTIY
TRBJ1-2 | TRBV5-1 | ASSLQGDSYGYT
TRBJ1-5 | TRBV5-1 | ASSPGSGWQPQH
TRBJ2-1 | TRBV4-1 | ASSPPVIAEPGEQF
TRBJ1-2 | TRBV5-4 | ASSLYGIKNGYT
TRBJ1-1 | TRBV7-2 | ASSPRGQGITEAF
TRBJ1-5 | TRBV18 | ASSQGNSNQPQH
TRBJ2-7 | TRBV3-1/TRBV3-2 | ASSQGYPSESREQY
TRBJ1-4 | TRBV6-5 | ASSINGVEGEKLF
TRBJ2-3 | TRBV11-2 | ASSRVVGLAGLADTQY
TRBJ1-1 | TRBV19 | ASSRQGDGTEAF
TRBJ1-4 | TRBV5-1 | ASSTYPLKDSTNEKLF
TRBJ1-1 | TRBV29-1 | SVPGLGNTEAF
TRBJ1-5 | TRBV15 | ATSRGQANQPQH
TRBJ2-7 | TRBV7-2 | ASSFLASGERGIGEQY
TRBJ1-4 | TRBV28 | ASSFRDRGQKLF
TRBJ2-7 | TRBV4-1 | ASSQLTLGTATYEQY
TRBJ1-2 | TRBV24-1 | ATSATGQRGYT
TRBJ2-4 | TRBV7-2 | ASSTGTGVQNIQY
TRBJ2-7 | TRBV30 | AWVMSAYEQY
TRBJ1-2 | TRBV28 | ASRQGTTLYGYT
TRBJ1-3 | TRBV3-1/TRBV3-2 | ASRASSGNTIY
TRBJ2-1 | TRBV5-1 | ASSLRTSGKGNEQF
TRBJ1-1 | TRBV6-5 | ASRMNTEAF
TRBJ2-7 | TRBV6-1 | ASSEGVVTASEQY
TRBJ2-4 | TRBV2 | ASLGQITKNIQY
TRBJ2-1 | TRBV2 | ASDRGQNNEQF
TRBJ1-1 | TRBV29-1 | SVLQGRGTEAF
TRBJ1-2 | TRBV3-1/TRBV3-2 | ASGQGVPLYGYT
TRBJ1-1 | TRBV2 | ASTGGGLNTEAF
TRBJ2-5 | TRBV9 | ASSSGTSGDVETQY
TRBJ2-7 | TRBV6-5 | ASSYSRTGGWAEQY
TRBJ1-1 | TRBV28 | ASSLEYSFNTEAF
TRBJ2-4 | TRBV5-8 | ASREGGNIQY
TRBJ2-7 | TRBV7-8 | ASSLGLAGGEQY
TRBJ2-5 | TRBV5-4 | ASSPGRAQETQY
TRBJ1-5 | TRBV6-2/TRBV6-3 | ASSYEALQPQH